This T cell receptor (beta chain) was observed in a study of blood T cell repertoires in COVID-19. Study-level background: The United States, Italy and Spain provided the acute and convalescent COVID-19 samples. T cells, B-cell-depleted T cells, or PBMCs provided the cDNA or gDNA that served as material.

V shed 7 bases and J shed 3 bases, with 16 bases lying between them. This CDR3 has 14 amino acids. Germline V gene data show CDR1 as SGHRS and CDR2 as YFSETQ. Authors' analysis steps: It was from reference gene primer amplification that nucleated cell counts were estimated. Clones were sequenced by immunoSEQ multiplex PCR, and TCRdb holds only the in-frame ones, with some missing. V and J calls and clone size follow that table, whereas D and trimming were derived from the DNA. Here the sample spans about 81,000 clones, 86% being singletons. The genes are TRBV5-1 and TRBJ1-1; D ambiguous. Sequencing was carried out using peripheral blood. This TCR was sampled from a human donor in a cohort sampled during active COVID-19. The CDR3 spells CASEEGDGYTEAFF. CDR3 bases: TGCGCCAGCGAGGAGGGCGACGGTTACACTGAAGCTTTCTTT.